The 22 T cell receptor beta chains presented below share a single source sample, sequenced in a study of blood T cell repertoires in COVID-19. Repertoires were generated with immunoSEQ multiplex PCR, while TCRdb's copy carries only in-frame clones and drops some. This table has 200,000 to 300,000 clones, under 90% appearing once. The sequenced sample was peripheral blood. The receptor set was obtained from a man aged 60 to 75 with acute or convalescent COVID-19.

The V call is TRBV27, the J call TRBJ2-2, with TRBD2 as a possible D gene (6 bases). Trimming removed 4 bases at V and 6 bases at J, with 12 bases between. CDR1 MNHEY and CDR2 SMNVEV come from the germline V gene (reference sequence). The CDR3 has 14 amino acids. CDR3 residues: CASSSTSSPGELFF. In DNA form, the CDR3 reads TGTGCCAGCAGTTCGACTAGTTCCCCCGGGGAGCTGTTTTTT.

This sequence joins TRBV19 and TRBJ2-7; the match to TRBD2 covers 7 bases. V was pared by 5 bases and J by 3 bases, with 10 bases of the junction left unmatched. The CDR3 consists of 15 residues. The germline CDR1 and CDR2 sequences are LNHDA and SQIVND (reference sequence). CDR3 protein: CASSRERGIDYEQYF. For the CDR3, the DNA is TGTGCCAGTAGTCGGGAGCGGGGTATTGACTACGAGCAGTACTTC.

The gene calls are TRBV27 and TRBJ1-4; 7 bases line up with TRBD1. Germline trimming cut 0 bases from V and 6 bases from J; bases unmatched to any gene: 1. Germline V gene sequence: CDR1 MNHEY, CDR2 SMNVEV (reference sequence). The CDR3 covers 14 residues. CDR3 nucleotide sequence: TGTGCCAGCAGTTTATCAGGGGGCTATGAAAAACTGTTTTTT. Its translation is CASSLSGGYEKLFF.

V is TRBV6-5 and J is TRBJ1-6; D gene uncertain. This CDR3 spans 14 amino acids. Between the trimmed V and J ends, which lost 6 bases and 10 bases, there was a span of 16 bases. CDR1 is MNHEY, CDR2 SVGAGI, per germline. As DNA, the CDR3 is TGTGCCAGCAGCCGACGAGGGATAGGATCACCCCTCCACTTT. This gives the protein CASSRRGIGSPLHF.

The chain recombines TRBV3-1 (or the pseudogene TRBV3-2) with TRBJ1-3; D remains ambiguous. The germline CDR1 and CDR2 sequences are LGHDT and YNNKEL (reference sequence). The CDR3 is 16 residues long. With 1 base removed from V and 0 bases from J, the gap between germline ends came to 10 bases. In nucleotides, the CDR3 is TGTGCCAGCAGCCAAGTGGGCAGGTTCTCTGGAAACACCATATATTTT. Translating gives CASSQVGRFSGNTIYF.

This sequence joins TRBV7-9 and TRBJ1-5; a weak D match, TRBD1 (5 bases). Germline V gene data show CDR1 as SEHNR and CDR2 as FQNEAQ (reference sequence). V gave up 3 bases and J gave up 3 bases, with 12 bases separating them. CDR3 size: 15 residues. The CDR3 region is CASSFGGFPNQPQHF. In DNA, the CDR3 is TGTGCCAGCAGCTTTGGGGGGTTCCCCAATCAGCCCCAGCATTTT.

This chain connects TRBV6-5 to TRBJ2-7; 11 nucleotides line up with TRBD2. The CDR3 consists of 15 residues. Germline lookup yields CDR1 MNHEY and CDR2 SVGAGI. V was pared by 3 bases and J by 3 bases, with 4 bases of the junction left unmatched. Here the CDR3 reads CASSYPGTSGYEQYF. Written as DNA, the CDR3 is TGTGCCAGCAGTTATCCTGGGACTAGCGGCTACGAGCAGTACTTC.

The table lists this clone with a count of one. Written as DNA, the CDR3 is TGTGCCAGCACCCGTAGCTGGGGCTCCGCCTACAATGAGCAGTTCTTC. It yields the protein CASTRSWGSAYNEQFF. The genes are TRBV9 and TRBJ2-1, with TRBD1 as a possible D gene (5 bases). V gave up 6 bases and J gave up 2 bases, with 18 bases separating them. CDR3 length: 16 amino acids. Germline V gene lookup returns CDR1 SGDLS and CDR2 YYNGEE.

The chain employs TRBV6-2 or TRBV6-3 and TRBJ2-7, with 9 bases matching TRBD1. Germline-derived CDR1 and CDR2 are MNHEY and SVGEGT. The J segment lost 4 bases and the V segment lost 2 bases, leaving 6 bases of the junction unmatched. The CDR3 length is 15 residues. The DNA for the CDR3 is TGTGCCAGCAGTTACCGGGACAGGGATCCGTACGAGCAGTACTTC. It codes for CASSYRDRDPYEQYF.

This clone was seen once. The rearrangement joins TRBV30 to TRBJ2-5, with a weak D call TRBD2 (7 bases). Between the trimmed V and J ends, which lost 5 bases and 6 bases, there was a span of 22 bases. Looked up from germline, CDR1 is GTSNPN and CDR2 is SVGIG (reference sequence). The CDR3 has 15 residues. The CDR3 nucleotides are TGTGCCTGGGGGCCGTGGGGGGGCGTTGCGAAGACCCAGTACTTC. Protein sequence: CAWGPWGGVAKTQYF.

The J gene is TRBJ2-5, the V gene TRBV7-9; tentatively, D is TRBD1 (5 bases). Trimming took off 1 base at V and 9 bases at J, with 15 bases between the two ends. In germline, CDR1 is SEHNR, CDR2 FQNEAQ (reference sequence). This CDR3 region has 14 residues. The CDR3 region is CASSLDGLLGAQYF. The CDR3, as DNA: TGTGCCAGCAGCTTAGATGGTCTCTTAGGGGCCCAGTACTTC.

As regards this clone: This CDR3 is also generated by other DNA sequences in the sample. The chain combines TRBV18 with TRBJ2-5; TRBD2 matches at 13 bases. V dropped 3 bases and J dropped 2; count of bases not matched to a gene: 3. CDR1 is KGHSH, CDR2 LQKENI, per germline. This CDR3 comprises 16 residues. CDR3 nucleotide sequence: TGTGCCAGCTCACCGCGACTAGCGGGGGGTCAAGAGACCCAGTACTTC. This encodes CASSPRLAGGQETQYF.

CDR3 nucleotides: TGCGCCAGCAGCTTGCGGGGTTTGAACACTGAAGCTTTCTTT. Its protein is CASSLRGLNTEAFF. The J gene is TRBJ1-1, the V gene TRBV5-1; no definite D call. Deletions cut 1 base from V and 0 bases from J, with 7 bases between. The CDR3 length is 14 residues. Germline CDR1 SGHRS, CDR2 YFSETQ.

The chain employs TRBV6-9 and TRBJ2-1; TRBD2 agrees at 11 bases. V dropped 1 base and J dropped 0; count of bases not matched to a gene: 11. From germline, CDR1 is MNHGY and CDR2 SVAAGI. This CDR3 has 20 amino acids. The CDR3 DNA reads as TGTGCCAGCAGTTATTTGCCGGGACAAGGACTAGCGGGCTCCTACAATGAGCAGTTCTTC. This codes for CASSYLPGQGLAGSYNEQFF.

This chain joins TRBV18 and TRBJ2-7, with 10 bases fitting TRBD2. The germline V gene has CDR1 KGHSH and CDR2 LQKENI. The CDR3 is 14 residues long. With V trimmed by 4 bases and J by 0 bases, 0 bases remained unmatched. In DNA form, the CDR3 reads TGTGCCAGCTCACTAGCGGGAGGCTCCTACGAGCAGTACTTC. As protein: CASSLAGGSYEQYF.

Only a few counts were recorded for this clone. The CDR3 is CASSLFRLAGNEQFF. CDR3 sequence (DNA): TGTGCCAGCAGTTTATTTAGACTAGCGGGAAATGAGCAGTTCTTC. This chain joins TRBV28 and TRBJ2-1, with 11 bases lining up with TRBD2. The CDR3 sequence is 15 residues long. V trimming: 1 base; J trimming: 7 bases; junction bases outside the gene matches: 3. CDR1 MDHEN and CDR2 SYDVKM come from the germline V gene.

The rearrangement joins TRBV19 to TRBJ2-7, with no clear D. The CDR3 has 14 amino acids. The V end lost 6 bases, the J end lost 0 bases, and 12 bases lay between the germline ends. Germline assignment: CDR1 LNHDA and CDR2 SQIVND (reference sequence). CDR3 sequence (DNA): TGTGCCAGTAGCCCCAGGTTTAGCTCCTACGAGCAGTACTTC. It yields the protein CASSPRFSSYEQYF.

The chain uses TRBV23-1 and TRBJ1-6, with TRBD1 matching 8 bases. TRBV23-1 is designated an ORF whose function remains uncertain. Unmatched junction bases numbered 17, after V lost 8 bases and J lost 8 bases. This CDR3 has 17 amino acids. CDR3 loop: CASGNQGQAKGHSPLHF. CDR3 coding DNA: TGCGCCAGCGGCAATCAGGGACAGGCCAAGGGGCATTCACCCCTCCACTTT.

The CDR3: CASRQGVDTGELFF. The CDR3 nucleotides are TGTGCCAGCCGACAGGGGGTTGACACCGGGGAGCTGTTTTTT. The rearrangement joins TRBV6-4 to TRBJ2-2; TRBD1 aligns across 9 bases. V lost 8 bases, J lost 3 bases, and 4 bases stayed unmatched. There are 14 residues in the CDR3. Germline V gene sequence: CDR1 MRHNA, CDR2 SNTAGT.

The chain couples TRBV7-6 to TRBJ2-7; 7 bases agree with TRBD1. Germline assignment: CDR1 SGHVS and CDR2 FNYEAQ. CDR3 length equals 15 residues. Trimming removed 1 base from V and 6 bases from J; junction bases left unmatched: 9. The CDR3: CASSLGPGGTGEQYF. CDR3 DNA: TGTGCCAGCAGCTTAGGCCCAGGGGGAACGGGCGAGCAGTACTTC. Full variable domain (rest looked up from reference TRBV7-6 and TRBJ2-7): GAGVSQSPRYKVTKRGQDVALRCDPISGHVSLYWYRQALGQGPEFLTYFNYEAQQDKSGLPNDRFSAERPEGSISTLTIQRTEQRDSAMYRCASSLGPGGTGEQYFGPGTRLTVT.

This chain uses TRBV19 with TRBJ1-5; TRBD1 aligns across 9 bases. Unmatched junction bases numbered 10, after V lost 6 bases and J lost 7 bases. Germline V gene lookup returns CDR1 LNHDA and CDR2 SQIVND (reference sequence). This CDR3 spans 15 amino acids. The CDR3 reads CASRDRGAVYQPQHF. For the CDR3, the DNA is TGTGCCAGTAGGGACAGGGGTGCGGTCTACCAGCCCCAGCATTTT.

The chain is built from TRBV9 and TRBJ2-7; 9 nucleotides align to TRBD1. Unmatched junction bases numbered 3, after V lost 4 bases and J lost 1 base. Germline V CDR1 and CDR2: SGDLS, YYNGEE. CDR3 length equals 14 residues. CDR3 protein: CASSSQGASYEQYF. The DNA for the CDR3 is TGTGCCAGCAGCTCACAGGGGGCTTCCTACGAGCAGTACTTC.